This entry features one T cell receptor beta chain sequence. The CDR3 loop spans 12 amino acids. Germline CDR1 is GTSNPN and CDR2 is SVGIG (reference sequence). V lost 5 bases to trimming and J lost 5 bases, with 9 bases between them. This specimen belongs to a study of control samples from healthy donors and cancer patients. Profiled with immunoSEQ multiplex PCR; TCRdb holds only in-frame clones, not every one. The profile shows approximately 150,000 clones, more than 90% of them singletons. The source is a young man in good health. This sequence joins TRBV30 and TRBJ1-4, with D perhaps TRBD1 (6 bases). Material for sequencing was blood. CDR3 in amino acids: CAWGQRNEKLFF. CDR3 sequence (DNA): TGTGCCTGGGGACAGAGGAATGAAAAACTGTTTTTT.